Included here is one TCR beta chain sequence, with context. These data come from a study of blood T cells in healthy people across ages. The CDR3 sequence is 14 residues long. Germline V gene sequence: CDR1 MDHEN, CDR2 SYDVKM. Between the trimmed V and J ends, which lost 1 base and 5 bases, there was a span of 9 bases. Combining a sample-barcoded 5' primer with a J-beta primer mix, a second PCR ran for about 7 to 11 cycles. A template-switch adaptor containing 12 random nucleotides labeled each cDNA molecule. TCRdb reanalysed the 5' RACE reads using MiXCR and keeps one entry per CDR3 protein. Among under 2 million distinct CDR3 sequences listed, around 36% were seen once.

The sample was blood. The chain is built from TRBV28 and TRBJ1-5; tentative D call: TRBD1 (6 bases). The TCR comes from a woman in her thirties in good health. In nucleotides, the CDR3 is TGTGCCAGCAGTTTATCACAGGGATATCAGCCCCAGCATTTT. Its protein is CASSLSQGYQPQHF.